This T cell receptor (beta chain) was recovered during a study of blood T cells in healthy people across ages. Per-sample PBMC isolation yielded at least 7 million cells. For this clonotype: One junction end does not reproduce the germline sequence, and a read error may be involved.

Germline assignment: CDR1 SGHAT and CDR2 FQNNGV. The CDR3 has 11 residues. The authors ran a second PCR of about 7 to 11 cycles using a sample-barcoded 5' primer and a J-beta primer mix. A template-switch adaptor that had 12 random nucleotides put a tag on each cDNA molecule. TCRdb reprocessed the 5' RACE reads with MiXCR, giving one entry per CDR3 protein. The sample records 730,000 or so distinct CDR3 sequences, around 43% being singletons. The sequenced sample consisted of blood. This sequence originates from a man aged 80 or over in good health. The chain recombines TRBV11-2 with TRBJ2-1; D not resolved. In DNA form, the CDR3 reads TGTGCCGGCAGCTTAGAGAGTGAGCAGTTCTTC. Encoded protein: CAGSLESEQFF. The full variable domain, completed using reference TRBV11-2 and TRBJ2-1, is EAGVAQSPRYKIIEKRQSVAFWCNPISGHATLYWYQQILGQGPKLLIQFQNNGVVDDSQLPKDRFSAERLKGVDSTLKIQPAKLEDSAVYLCAGSLESEQFFGPGTRLTVL.